This passage covers 14 T cell receptor beta chains from one sample sequenced in a study of lymphopenia after photon versus proton radiotherapy. Using immunoSEQ multiplex PCR, the repertoire was profiled, and TCRdb retains in-frame clones only, with some absent. The data show around 19,000 clones, almost 85% seen once. The sequenced sample was peripheral blood, obtained from a patient treated with photon-based radiotherapy. Source of these receptors: a woman between 50 and 59 years old with pancreatic cancer.

In DNA, the CDR3 is TGTGCCAGCAGCGCGGACAGCTCTAGCACAGATACGCAGTATTTT. Translated, it gives CASSADSSSTDTQYF. The rearrangement uses TRBV7-9 and TRBJ2-3; D is possibly TRBD1 (6 bases). The CDR3 contains 15 residues. Deletions cut 5 bases from V and 0 bases from J, with 12 bases between. The germline V gene has CDR1 SEHNR and CDR2 FQNEAQ (reference sequence).

This clone is classed as large. The chain carries TRBV19 and TRBJ2-1; 7 bases fit TRBD1. The CDR3 contains 14 residues. Looked up from germline, CDR1 is LNHDA and CDR2 is SQIVND (reference sequence). Germline trimming cut 5 bases from V and 5 bases from J; bases unmatched to any gene: 6. DNA for the CDR3: TGTGCCAGTAGTTTCGGGACAGCTAACAATGAGCAGTTCTTC. Its translation: CASSFGTANNEQFF. The full variable domain, its missing parts supplied by reference TRBV19 and TRBJ2-1, is DGGITQSPKYLFRKEGQNVTLSCEQNLNHDAMYWYRQDPGQGLRLIYYSQIVNDFQKGDIAEGYSVSREKKESFPLTVTSAQKNPTAFYLCASSFGTANNEQFFGPGTRLTVL.

The chain joins TRBV27 to TRBJ2-7; unclear D gene. Between the trimmed V and J ends, which lost 2 bases and 3 bases, there was a span of 11 bases. From germline, CDR1 is MNHEY and CDR2 SMNVEV (reference sequence). This CDR3 spans 14 amino acids. The CDR3 nucleotides read TGTGCCAGCAGTTTAATAGGGTCAAGCTACGAGCAGTACTTC. Encoded protein: CASSLIGSSYEQYF.

J is TRBJ2-7 and V is TRBV19; D might be TRBD2 (5 bases). Per the germline V gene, CDR1 is LNHDA and CDR2 is SQIVND (reference sequence). Trimming cost V 3 bases and J 2 bases, with 17 bases left between them. This CDR3 region has 16 residues. DNA for the CDR3: TGTGCCAGTAGTATCCTCGACTCGAGAGGGCCCTACGAGCAGTACTTC. This encodes CASSILDSRGPYEQYF.

The chain has TRBV27 and TRBJ2-7; TRBD2 agrees at 14 bases. The trim removed 0 bases at V and 4 bases at J, leaving 8 bases unmatched. The CDR3 extends over 18 amino acids. Germline-derived CDR1 and CDR2 are MNHEY and SMNVEV (reference sequence). CDR3 protein: CASSLSSGTSGRRYEQYF. Here the CDR3 DNA reads TGTGCCAGCAGTTTATCGTCCGGGACTAGCGGGAGAAGGTACGAGCAGTACTTC.

This clone has just one count. The chain uses TRBV4-3 and TRBJ2-1; 7 bases match TRBD2. Per the germline V gene, CDR1 is LGHNA and CDR2 is YSLEER. The CDR3 covers 17 residues. The V and J ends lost 0 bases and 7 bases, in that order; junction bases with no gene match: 12. DNA of the CDR3: TGCGCCAGCAGCCAAGATGGGCAGGGAGGGTCGGGAAATGAGCAGTTCTTC. Protein sequence: CASSQDGQGGSGNEQFF.

The chain is built from TRBV27 and TRBJ2-1; TRBD2 agrees at 7 bases. Germline lookup yields CDR1 MNHEY and CDR2 SMNVEV (reference sequence). The V gene end was trimmed by 4 bases and the J gene end by 5 bases; junction bases not matched to a gene: 5. The CDR3 is 14 amino acids. For the CDR3, the DNA is TGTGCCAGCAGTTGGGGAGGGCCCCACAATGAGCAGTTCTTC. Amino acids: CASSWGGPHNEQFF.

This chain uses TRBV21-1 with TRBJ2-7; the DNA was not compared with TRBD1, the D call given in the table. TRBV21-1 is marked as a pseudogene. This CDR3 contains 15 residues. The chain's CDR3 is CASSKVGTSSYEQYF. CDR3 nucleotide sequence: TGTGCCAGCAGCAAAGTGGGCACGAGCTCCTACGAGCAGTACTTC.

This chain links TRBV19 with TRBJ2-3; perhaps TRBD1 as D (6 bases). V was shortened by 7 bases and J by 4 bases, with 18 bases between the two germline ends. The length of the CDR3 is 15 residues. From germline, CDR1 is LNHDA and CDR2 SQIVND (reference sequence). The CDR3 bases are TGTGCCAGTACCAAAGGGGGTTCCGACGCAGATACGCAGTATTTT. As protein: CASTKGGSDADTQYF.

This rearrangement joins TRBV7-9 to TRBJ2-7, with D possibly TRBD1 on 5 matching bases. V lost 1 base, J lost 2 bases, and 9 bases lay in between. Germline CDR1 is SEHNR and CDR2 is FQNEAQ (reference sequence). The CDR3 is 14 amino acids. For the CDR3, the DNA is TGTGCCAGCAGCTTAGGGACACCGCCCTACGAGCAGTACTTC. Encoded protein: CASSLGTPPYEQYF. The variable domain in full, with the rest retrieved from reference TRBV7-9 and TRBJ2-7, is DTGVSQNPRHKITKRGQNVTFRCDPISEHNRLYWYRQTLGQGPEFLTYFQNEAQLEKSRLLSDRFSAERPKGSFSTLEIQRTEQGDSAMYLCASSLGTPPYEQYFGPGTRLTVT.

V is TRBV5-1 and J is TRBJ2-2, with D possibly TRBD1 on 5 matching bases. CDR1 is SGHRS, CDR2 YFSETQ, per germline. V was trimmed by 6 bases and J by 7 bases, leaving 16 bases between them. The CDR3 length is 14 residues. The CDR3 reads CASNSGKSGGELFF. Here the CDR3 DNA reads TGCGCCAGCAATTCAGGGAAGTCGGGCGGGGAGCTGTTTTTT.

The chain joins TRBV30 to TRBJ2-2; the D gene is possibly TRBD2 (6 bases). Between the trimmed V and J ends, which lost 3 bases and 4 bases, there was a span of 15 bases. Germline CDR1 GTSNPN, CDR2 SVGIG (reference sequence). This CDR3 contains 15 residues. Here the CDR3 DNA reads TGTGCCTGGAGGCTCGCGGGAATTATCACCGGGGAGCTGTTTTTT. Translation gives CAWRLAGIITGELFF.

The chain couples TRBV7-9 to TRBJ2-5, with a weak D call TRBD1 (6 bases). This CDR3 contains 14 residues. V dropped 3 bases and J dropped 1 base, with 9 bases sitting between them. Germline CDR1 reads SEHNR; CDR2 reads FQNEAQ (reference sequence). The CDR3 loop reads CASSLDSTQETQYF. The CDR3 DNA follows: TGTGCCAGCAGCTTGGACAGTACCCAAGAGACCCAGTACTTC. The whole variable domain, filled in from reference TRBV7-9 and TRBJ2-5, reads DTGVSQNPRHKITKRGQNVTFRCDPISEHNRLYWYRQTLGQGPEFLTYFQNEAQLEKSRLLSDRFSAERPKGSFSTLEIQRTEQGDSAMYLCASSLDSTQETQYFGPGTRLLVL.

The chain links TRBV14 to TRBJ2-7; D might be TRBD1 (6 bases). In germline, CDR1 is SGHDN, CDR2 FVKESK. Trimming left V 3 bases short and J 0 bases short, with 12 bases between. This CDR3 contains 15 residues. CDR3 DNA: TGTGCCAGCAGCCACTCCGGGACAAACTCCTACGAGCAGTACTTC. Its protein is CASSHSGTNSYEQYF. The variable domain in full, completed from reference TRBV14 and TRBJ2-7, reads EAGVTQFPSHSVIEKGQTVTLRCDPISGHDNLYWYRRVMGKEIKFLLHFVKESKQDESGMPNNRFLAERTGGTYSTLKVQPAELEDSGVYFCASSHSGTNSYEQYFGPGTRLTVT.